The 4 T cell receptor beta chains below come from one sample, sequenced in a study of T cells in Graves' hyperthyroidism and ophthalmopathy. TCR beta CDR3 regions were amplified from RNA. A set of HTBI primers served as the primers for a first-round RT-PCR of the TCR CDR3. From the multiplex PCR reads, TCRdb called clonotypes with MiXCR, one entry per CDR3 protein. The sample contains more than 600,000 distinct CDR3 sequences, about 17% of which appear only once. Sequenced sample: blood. These receptors all come from a man aged 18 to 29 with Graves' hyperthyroidism.

This clonotype came up a few times. This chain joins TRBV7-6 and TRBJ2-7; D unclear. This CDR3 is 14 amino acids long. V lost 0 bases and J 2 bases, leaving 8 bases between the germline ends. The V gene's germline CDR1 is SGHVS and CDR2 FNYEAQ. CDR3 nucleotides: TGTGCCAGCAGCTTAGCGGCGGATCCCTACGAGCAGTACTTC. It yields the protein CASSLAADPYEQYF.

This clonotype was detected many times. The chain is built from TRBV7-3 and TRBJ2-1; TRBD2 matches at 8 bases. Germline-derived CDR1 and CDR2 are SGHTA and FQGTGA. The length of the CDR3 is 15 residues. With 4 bases clipped from V and 9 bases from J, the junction kept 11 bases outside the gene matches. The CDR3 bases are TGTGCCAGCAGCTCCGTAGCGGGAAGGCAAACTGAGCAGTTCTTC. Translated: CASSSVAGRQTEQFF.

In its sample, this clonotype was seen many times. V usage is TRBV28 and J usage is TRBJ1-2; perhaps TRBD1 as D (6 bases). This CDR3 region has 13 residues. Germline CDR1 is MDHEN and CDR2 is SYDVKM. Between the trimmed V and J ends, which lost 3 bases and 4 bases, there was a span of 9 bases. This CDR3 reads CASSFTGFYGYTF. CDR3 in DNA: TGTGCCAGCAGTTTTACAGGGTTCTATGGCTACACCTTC.

This clonotype has at least ten counts. V is TRBV24-1 and J is TRBJ2-3; D is unresolved. The CDR3 is 13 amino acids. Germline V gene data show CDR1 as KGHDR and CDR2 as SFDVKD. The V end lost 4 bases, the J end lost 5 bases, and 9 bases lay between the germline ends. This CDR3 is CATSEPLEDTQYF. The CDR3, as DNA: TGTGCCACCAGTGAACCCCTCGAAGATACGCAGTATTTT.